These T cell receptor beta chains were read from a single sample in a study of cytomegalovirus exposure and HLA in healthy donors. Assay used: immunoSEQ multiplex PCR; TCRdb lists only in-frame clones, some missing. The listing records roughly 75,000 clones. The sample comprised PBMCs. Receptors originate from a man aged 35 to 55 in good health and CMV-seronegative. The CDR3 runs from the conserved cysteine through the conserved F or W. The D gene is left open where the match is weak.

v_call: TRBV28
j_call: TRBJ2-1
d_call: -
cdr3_nt: TGTGCCAGCAGACATCAGGGCTCCCGCTCCTACAATGAGCAGTTCTTC
cdr3_aa: CASRHQGSRSYNEQFF

v_call: TRBV7-2
j_call: TRBJ2-3
d_call: -
cdr3_nt: TGTGCCAGCAGCTCCCTATTTTATACGCAGTATTTT
cdr3_aa: CASSSLFYTQYF

v_call: TRBV9
j_call: TRBJ2-3
d_call: TRBD2
cdr3_nt: TGTGCCAGCAGCGTAGCCCTAGCGGGGGCGGGCACAGATACGCAGTATTTT
cdr3_aa: CASSVALAGAGTDTQYF

v_call: TRBV11-3
j_call: TRBJ2-7
d_call: -
cdr3_nt: TGTGCCAGCAGCTTAGACAGGGGCGAGCAGTACTTC
cdr3_aa: CASSLDRGEQYF

v_call: TRBV4-3
j_call: TRBJ2-7
d_call: TRBD1
cdr3_nt: TGCGCCAGCAGCCGAACGGGCGAGGGGGCATACGAGCAGTACTTC
cdr3_aa: CASSRTGEGAYEQYF

v_call: TRBV7-8
j_call: TRBJ2-7
d_call: TRBD2
cdr3_nt: TGTGCCAGCAGCATGGGACTAGCGGCCACCTACGAGCAGTACTTC
cdr3_aa: CASSMGLAATYEQYF

v_call: TRBV10-3
j_call: TRBJ1-1
d_call: -
cdr3_nt: TGTGCCATCAGTGAGGAGGACAGAATCACTGAAGCTTTCTTT
cdr3_aa: CAISEEDRITEAFF

v_call: TRBV5-1
j_call: TRBJ2-5
d_call: TRBD1
cdr3_nt: TGCGCCAGCAGCTCCTGGAAGATACGGACAGGCTCTCCGGGGGAGACCCAGTACTTC
cdr3_aa: CASSSWKIRTGSPGETQYF

v_call: TRBV18
j_call: TRBJ1-5
d_call: -
cdr3_nt: TGTGCCAGCTCATCGGTCAGGGCAAGCAATCAGCCCCAGCATTTT
cdr3_aa: CASSSVRASNQPQHF

v_call: TRBV7-9
j_call: TRBJ2-1
d_call: TRBD2
cdr3_nt: TGTGCCAGCAGCCCACCGTGGGTAGCGGGCGCAAATGAGCAGTTCTTC
cdr3_aa: CASSPPWVAGANEQFF

v_call: TRBV27
j_call: TRBJ2-1
d_call: TRBD2
cdr3_nt: TGTGCCAGCAGGGGACTAGCGGGTTACAATGAGCAGTTCTTC
cdr3_aa: CASRGLAGYNEQFF

v_call: TRBV25-1
j_call: TRBJ1-4
d_call: -
cdr3_nt: TGTGCCAGCAGTGGCTGGGGAGCAACTAATGAAAAACTGTTTTTT
cdr3_aa: CASSGWGATNEKLFF

v_call: TRBV30
j_call: TRBJ1-2
d_call: -
cdr3_nt: TGTGCCTGGAGTGTACTATCGGGGATCTATGGCTACACCTTC
cdr3_aa: CAWSVLSGIYGYTF

v_call: TRBV5-1
j_call: TRBJ1-2
d_call: -
cdr3_nt: TGCGCCAGCAGCCCGGGAAAAGACTATGGCTACACCTTC
cdr3_aa: CASSPGKDYGYTF

v_call: TRBV19
j_call: TRBJ2-1
d_call: -
cdr3_nt: TGTGCCAGCCGGGACACCTCCTACAATGAGCAGTTCTTC
cdr3_aa: CASRDTSYNEQFF

v_call: TRBV2
j_call: TRBJ1-5
d_call: TRBD1
cdr3_nt: TGTGCCAGCACCATCGAGGGACAGGGAGTCCATCAGCCCCAGCATTTT
cdr3_aa: CASTIEGQGVHQPQHF

v_call: TRBV29-1
j_call: TRBJ1-5
d_call: TRBD1
cdr3_nt: TGCAGCGTTGGGGAGACAGGGGGTGGCAATCAGCCCCAGCATTTT
cdr3_aa: CSVGETGGGNQPQHF

v_call: TRBV13
j_call: TRBJ1-2
d_call: TRBD1
cdr3_nt: TGTGCCAGCAGTTGGGACAGGGACTATGGCTACACCTTC
cdr3_aa: CASSWDRDYGYTF

v_call: TRBV30
j_call: TRBJ2-1
d_call: TRBD2
cdr3_nt: TGTGCCTGGACTCCTGTCGGGGGGGGACGCAATGAGCAGTTCTTC
cdr3_aa: CAWTPVGGGRNEQFF

v_call: TRBV5-6
j_call: TRBJ2-7
d_call: -
cdr3_nt: TGTGCCAGCAGTCTCCCCGGGCAGGGGAACGAGCAGTACTTC
cdr3_aa: CASSLPGQGNEQYF

v_call: TRBV29-1
j_call: TRBJ2-1
d_call: TRBD2
cdr3_nt: TGCAGCGTTCAGCCGGGAGGGCACAATGAGCAGTTCTTC
cdr3_aa: CSVQPGGHNEQFF

v_call: TRBV7-2
j_call: TRBJ1-5
d_call: TRBD1
cdr3_nt: TGTGCCAGCAGCACGGACAGGGGCAATCAGCCCCAGCATTTT
cdr3_aa: CASSTDRGNQPQHF

v_call: TRBV7-2
j_call: TRBJ1-1
d_call: -
cdr3_nt: TGTGCCAGCAGCTTAGGGACAGATTACAACACTGAAGCTTTCTTT
cdr3_aa: CASSLGTDYNTEAFF

v_call: TRBV7-2
j_call: TRBJ1-5
d_call: -
cdr3_nt: TGTACCAGCAGCTTAGGGGCCACTCAGCCCCAGCATTTT
cdr3_aa: CTSSLGATQPQHF

v_call: TRBV6-1
j_call: TRBJ2-3
d_call: -
cdr3_nt: TGTGCCAGCAAGGAGGGAGTAACAGATACGCAGTATTTT
cdr3_aa: CASKEGVTDTQYF

v_call: TRBV7-2
j_call: TRBJ2-1
d_call: -
cdr3_nt: TGTGCCAGCAGCTTGTACGGTTACAATGAGCAGTTCTTC
cdr3_aa: CASSLYGYNEQFF

v_call: TRBV11-2
j_call: TRBJ2-1
d_call: TRBD2
cdr3_nt: TGTGCCAGCAGCGCACTAGCGGGAGGGCCAGGTGAGCAGTTCTTC
cdr3_aa: CASSALAGGPGEQFF

v_call: TRBV4-1
j_call: TRBJ2-7
d_call: -
cdr3_nt: TGCGCCAGCAGCCCATCATTTGGGGGGTCTTCCTACGAGCAGTACTTC
cdr3_aa: CASSPSFGGSSYEQYF

v_call: TRBV7-2
j_call: TRBJ1-5
d_call: TRBD1
cdr3_nt: TGTGCCAGCAGCACACAGGGGGTTCAGCCCCAGCATTTT
cdr3_aa: CASSTQGVQPQHF

v_call: TRBV28
j_call: TRBJ1-1
d_call: -
cdr3_nt: TGTGCCAGCAGTTACTATGGGTGGAACACTGAAGCTTTCTTT
cdr3_aa: CASSYYGWNTEAFF

v_call: TRBV5-4
j_call: TRBJ1-1
d_call: -
cdr3_nt: TGTGCCAGCAGCAAGGACAGATACACTGAAGCTTTCTTT
cdr3_aa: CASSKDRYTEAFF

v_call: TRBV10-3
j_call: TRBJ2-4
d_call: -
cdr3_nt: TGTGCCATCAGTGAGTCAGGACCGGCGGGGAAAAACATTCAGTACTTC
cdr3_aa: CAISESGPAGKNIQYF

v_call: TRBV19
j_call: TRBJ2-7
d_call: -
cdr3_nt: TGTGCCAGTAGTGTCTATGAGGGAGCCTACGAGCAGTACTTC
cdr3_aa: CASSVYEGAYEQYF

v_call: TRBV9
j_call: TRBJ1-2
d_call: TRBD1
cdr3_nt: TGTGCCAGCAGCGTAGAGGGACAGCCCGGCTATGGCTACACCTTC
cdr3_aa: CASSVEGQPGYGYTF

v_call: TRBV7-8
j_call: TRBJ1-6
d_call: TRBD1
cdr3_nt: TGTGCCAGCGGATCCGGGACAGGGGTTTCACCCCTCCACTTT
cdr3_aa: CASGSGTGVSPLHF